This T cell receptor beta chain was sequenced for a study of beta chain features in type 1 diabetes (dated by TCRdb to 2016 to 2019). At the level of the whole study: No differences in mean age, gender distribution, total cell number or subset yield were found between patients and healthy donors. A total of around 110,000,000 sorted cells were examined across all samples, and RNA yield correlated strongly with the number of cells per subset. In the study, recently diagnosed type 1 diabetes patients and matched healthy donors were compared on the TCRB repertoires of their sorted circulating CD4+ T cell subsets. Naive and central memory subsets were obtained from all 30 or so donors, but regulatory and stem cell-like memory subsets were isolated from only 8 patients and roughly 8 healthy donors. The paper as a whole reports these results and caveats: Naive, central memory and regulatory TCRB repertoires appeared to be more alike among patients than among healthy donors. PCR might favor shorter templates, but patient and control samples were amplified and corrected together, so any skew would affect both groups equally. Patients with type 1 diabetes made fewer insertions and deleted more nucleotides at VDJ recombination sites, implying thymic rearrangement abnormalities. Type 1 diabetes patients showed a moderate but significant shortening of TCRB CDR3 length in all four CD4+ subsets. Because cDNA rather than genomic DNA was sequenced, highly expressing activated cells could have been over-represented, although no difference in activation and CD3 levels was found between groups. Only small numbers of individuals were included in the HLA sub-analyses, which left unresolved whether HLA type had any influence on TCRB rearrangement.

The entire isolated RNA was reverse transcribed using the High Capacity cDNA Reverse Transcription Kit, and thus expressed TCRB transcripts were sequenced. Naive, central memory and regulatory T cell samples underwent deep immunoSEQ sequencing, averaging approximately 3.3 million total reads per sample. Sorted cells were lysed in RLT buffer, and RNA was extracted using DNase-treated RNeasy Micro or Mini kits according to cell number. To prevent cross-contamination, every cell subset was processed on its own, while patient and healthy donor samples were processed together. The immunoSEQ multiplex PCR was used to amplify TCRB sequences from cDNA, yielding 87-bp fragments that span the CDR3 region. Sequencing of the amplicons was performed on the Illumina HiSeq platform. Per the authors' processing: PCR bias was corrected computationally using synthetic template baselines, and reads within Hamming distance 2 were collapsed, with unmergeable singletons discarded. Reads were aligned against IMGT so that V, D and J genes, CDR3 length and insertions or deletions at six rearrangement sites could be assigned. Within each subset, clonotype counts were normalized to sorted cell number, and only after that were true diversity and Gini coefficients computed with the tcR R package. The overlap coefficient, calculated on TCRB nucleotide sequences, was used to measure repertoire sharing. TCRdb re-hosts the immuneACCESS table, in-frame sequences only. Its copies lack some clones; in the studies checked, an unresolved V gene accounts for under half of them, and the cause for the rest is not known. V and J calls plus clone size are reproduced from that table; the DNA served to infer D and trimming. The sample records some 160,000 clones, roughly 8% of which are singletons. Clones ranked in the top ten supply around 0.56% of the sample.

From each donor, a single peripheral blood sample of about 100 mL on average was drawn into heparinised tubes. Using a panel that included CD45RO, CCR7, CD25, CD127, CD95 and CD27, naive, central memory, regulatory and stem cell-like memory CD4+ T cells were sorted on a BD FACSAria II. Every sorted population had a purity above 95%. Right away, PBMCs were isolated by Lymphoprep density gradient centrifugation and were stained directly, with no culture step. So that batch effects would be minimized, each experiment stained and sorted samples in pairs, pairing one healthy donor with one patient. Via the germline V gene, CDR1 is SGHNT and CDR2 YENEEA. At the junction V is shortened by 3 bases and J by 5 bases; bases outside the gene matches: 9. The CDR3 spans 15 residues, from the cysteine through the phenylalanine. The read is trimmed to its CDR3 DNA, 45 bases read in frame from base 1. This clone occurred a few times. No cognate antigen has been identified for it. It has no much larger one-base neighbor in the sample; base qualities were not kept.

The receptor chain draws on TRBV11-3 and TRBJ2-5; 7 central bases correspond to TRBD2. The sequence derives from a woman under 30 with type 1 diabetes. Sequences were obtained from central memory CD4+ T cells from blood. The CDR3 protein sequence reads: CASSLGAGGRETQYF. The nucleotides read TGTGCCAGCAGCTTGGGCGCCGGGGGGAGGGAGACCCAGTACTTC.